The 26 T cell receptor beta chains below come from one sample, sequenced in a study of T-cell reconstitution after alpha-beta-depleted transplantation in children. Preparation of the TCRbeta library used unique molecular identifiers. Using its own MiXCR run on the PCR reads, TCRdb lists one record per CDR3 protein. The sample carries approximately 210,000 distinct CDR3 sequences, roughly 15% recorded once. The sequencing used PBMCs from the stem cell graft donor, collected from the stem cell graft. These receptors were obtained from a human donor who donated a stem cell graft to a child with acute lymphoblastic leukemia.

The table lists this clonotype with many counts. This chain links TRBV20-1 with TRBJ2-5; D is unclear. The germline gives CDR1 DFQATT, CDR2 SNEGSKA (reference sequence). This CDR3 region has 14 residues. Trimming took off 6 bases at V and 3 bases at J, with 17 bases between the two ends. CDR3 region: CSALGGPTEETQYF. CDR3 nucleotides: TGCAGTGCCCTGGGCGGTCCTACGGAAGAGACCCAGTACTTC.

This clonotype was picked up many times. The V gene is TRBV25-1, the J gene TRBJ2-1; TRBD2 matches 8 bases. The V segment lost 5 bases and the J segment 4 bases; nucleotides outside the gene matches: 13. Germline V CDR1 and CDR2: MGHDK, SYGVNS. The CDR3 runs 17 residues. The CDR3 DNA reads TGTGCCAGCAGTCCCTTCCGGGGGGGCACCGAGTACAATGAGCAGTTCTTC. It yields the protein CASSPFRGGTEYNEQFF.

In nucleotides, the CDR3 is TGCGCCAGCAGTGAGTCCCGGGACAGGGGGAACGGGGAGCTGTTTTTT. This translates into CASSESRDRGNGELFF. The chain is built from TRBV10-1 and TRBJ2-2, with 11 bases lining up with TRBD1. The germline V gene has CDR1 WNHNN and CDR2 SYGVQD (reference sequence). The CDR3 sequence is 16 residues long. Losses at the gene ends were 0 bases for V and 7 bases for J; bases not matched to a gene: 4.

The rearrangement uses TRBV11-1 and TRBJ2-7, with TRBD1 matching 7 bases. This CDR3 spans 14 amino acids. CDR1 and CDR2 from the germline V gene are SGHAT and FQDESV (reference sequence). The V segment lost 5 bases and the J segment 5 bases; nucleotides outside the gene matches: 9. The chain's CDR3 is CASSPGTVRHEQYF. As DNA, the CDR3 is TGTGCCAGCAGCCCCGGGACAGTCCGTCACGAGCAGTACTTC.

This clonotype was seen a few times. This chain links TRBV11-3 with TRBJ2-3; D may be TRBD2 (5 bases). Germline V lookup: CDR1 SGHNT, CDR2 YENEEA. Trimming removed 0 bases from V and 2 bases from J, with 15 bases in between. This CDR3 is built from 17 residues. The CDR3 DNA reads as TGTGCCAGCAGCTTAGAGGACTTTTCCCAATTCACAGATACGCAGTATTTT. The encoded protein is CASSLEDFSQFTDTQYF.

The CDR3 DNA follows: TGTGCCAGCGCACTACGGGGTCATGAGGGTGAGCAGTACTTC. Translated, it gives CASALRGHEGEQYF. The genes are TRBV27 and TRBJ2-7; TRBD2 is a possible D gene (5 bases). The CDR3 has 14 amino acids. Trimming stripped 8 bases from V and 7 bases from J, with 21 bases between. Germline CDR1 and CDR2: MNHEY and SMNVEV (reference sequence).

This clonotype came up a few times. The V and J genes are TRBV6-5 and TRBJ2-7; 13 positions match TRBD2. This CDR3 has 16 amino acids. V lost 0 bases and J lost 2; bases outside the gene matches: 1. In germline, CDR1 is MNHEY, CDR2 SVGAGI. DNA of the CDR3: TGTGCCAGCAGTTACTCACTAGCGGGAGGGCCCTACGAGCAGTACTTC. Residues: CASSYSLAGGPYEQYF.

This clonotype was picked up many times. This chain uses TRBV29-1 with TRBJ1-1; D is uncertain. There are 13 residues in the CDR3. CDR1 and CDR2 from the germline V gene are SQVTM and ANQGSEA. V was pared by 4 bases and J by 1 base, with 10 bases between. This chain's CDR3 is CSVVWTANTEAFF. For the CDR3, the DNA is TGCAGCGTTGTGTGGACCGCGAACACTGAAGCTTTCTTT.

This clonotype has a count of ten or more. The CDR3 loop reads CASSFGEWRGESNEQFF. In DNA form, the CDR3 reads TGTGCCAGCAGCTTCGGCGAGTGGAGGGGCGAATCCAATGAGCAGTTCTTC. This chain links TRBV11-2 with TRBJ2-1, with TRBD2 as a possible D gene (6 bases). Trimming removed 3 bases from V and 6 bases from J, with 21 bases in between. CDR1 and CDR2 from the germline V gene are SGHAT and FQNNGV. CDR3 length: 17 amino acids.

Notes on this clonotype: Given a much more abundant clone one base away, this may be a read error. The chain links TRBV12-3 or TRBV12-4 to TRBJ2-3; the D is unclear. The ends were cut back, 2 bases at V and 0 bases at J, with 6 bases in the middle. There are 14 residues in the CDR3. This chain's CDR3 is CASSLWRSTDTQYF. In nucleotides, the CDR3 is TGTGCCAGCAGTTTATGGCGGAGCACAGATACGCAGTATTTT.

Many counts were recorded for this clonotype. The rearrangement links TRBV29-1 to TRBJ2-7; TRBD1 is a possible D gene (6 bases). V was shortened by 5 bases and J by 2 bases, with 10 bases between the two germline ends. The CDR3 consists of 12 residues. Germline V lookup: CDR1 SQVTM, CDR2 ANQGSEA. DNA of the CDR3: TGCAGCGTTTATGACAGGACCTACGAGCAGTACTTC. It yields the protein CSVYDRTYEQYF.

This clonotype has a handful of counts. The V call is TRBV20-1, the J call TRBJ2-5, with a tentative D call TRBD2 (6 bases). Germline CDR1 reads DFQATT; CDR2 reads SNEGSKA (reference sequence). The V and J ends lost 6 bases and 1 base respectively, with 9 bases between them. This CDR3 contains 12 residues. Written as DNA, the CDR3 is TGCAGTGCGCGGACTATCCAAGAGACCCAGTACTTC. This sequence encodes CSARTIQETQYF.

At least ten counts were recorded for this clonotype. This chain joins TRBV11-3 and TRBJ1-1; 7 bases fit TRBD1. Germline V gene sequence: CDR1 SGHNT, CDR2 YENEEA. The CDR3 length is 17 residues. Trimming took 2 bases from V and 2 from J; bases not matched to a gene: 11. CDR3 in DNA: TGTGCCAGCAGCTTACCCCCAGGGGGGCACCTTAACACTGAAGCTTTCTTT. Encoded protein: CASSLPPGGHLNTEAFF.

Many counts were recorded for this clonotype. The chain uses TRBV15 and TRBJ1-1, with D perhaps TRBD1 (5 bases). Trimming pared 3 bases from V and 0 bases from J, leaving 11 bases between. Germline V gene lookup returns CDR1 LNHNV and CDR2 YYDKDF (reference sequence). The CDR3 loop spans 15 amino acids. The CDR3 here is CATSRPGVLNTEAFF. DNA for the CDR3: TGTGCCACCAGCAGGCCGGGGGTCTTGAACACTGAAGCTTTCTTT.

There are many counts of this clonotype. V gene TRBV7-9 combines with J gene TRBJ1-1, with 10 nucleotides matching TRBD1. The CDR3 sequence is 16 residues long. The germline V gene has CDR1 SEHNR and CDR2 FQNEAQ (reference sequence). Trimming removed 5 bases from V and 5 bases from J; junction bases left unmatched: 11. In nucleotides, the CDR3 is TGTGCCAGCAGCCCTCAGCGGGGACAGGGGTTAACTGAAGCTTTCTTT. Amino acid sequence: CASSPQRGQGLTEAFF.

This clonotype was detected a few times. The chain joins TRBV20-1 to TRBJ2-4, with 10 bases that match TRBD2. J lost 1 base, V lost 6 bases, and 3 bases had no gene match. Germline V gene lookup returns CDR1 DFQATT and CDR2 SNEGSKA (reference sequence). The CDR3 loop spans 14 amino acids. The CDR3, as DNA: TGCAGTGCCCGTAGCGGGAGGGCCAAAAACATTCAGTACTTC. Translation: CSARSGRAKNIQYF.

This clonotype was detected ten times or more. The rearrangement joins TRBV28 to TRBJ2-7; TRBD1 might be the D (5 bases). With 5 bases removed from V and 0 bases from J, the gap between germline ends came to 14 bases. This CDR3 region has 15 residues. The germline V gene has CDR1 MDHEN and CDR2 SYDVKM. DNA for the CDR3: TGTGCCAGCAGTATCACAGGATCCGGCTCCTACGAGCAGTACTTC. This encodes CASSITGSGSYEQYF.

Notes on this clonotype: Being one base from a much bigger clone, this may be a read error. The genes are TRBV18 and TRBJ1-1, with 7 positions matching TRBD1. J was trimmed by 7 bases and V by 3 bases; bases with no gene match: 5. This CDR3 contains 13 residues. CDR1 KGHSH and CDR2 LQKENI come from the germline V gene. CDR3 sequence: CASSPGQVNEAFF. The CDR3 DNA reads TGTGCCAGCTCACCCGGACAGGTGAATGAAGCTTTCTTT.

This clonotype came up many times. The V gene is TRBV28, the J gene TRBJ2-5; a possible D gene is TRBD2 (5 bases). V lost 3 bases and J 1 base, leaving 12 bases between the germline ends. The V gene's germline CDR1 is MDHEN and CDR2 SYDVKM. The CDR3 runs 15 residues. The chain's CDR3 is CASSFLGLSQETQYF. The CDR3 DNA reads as TGTGCCAGCAGTTTCCTCGGACTTAGCCAAGAGACCCAGTACTTC.

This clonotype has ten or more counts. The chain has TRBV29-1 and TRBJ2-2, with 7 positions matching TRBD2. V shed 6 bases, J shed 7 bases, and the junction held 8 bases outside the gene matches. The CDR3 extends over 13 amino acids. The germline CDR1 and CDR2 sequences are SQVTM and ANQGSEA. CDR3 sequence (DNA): TGCAGCGTCCGGGACTATTTCTTCGGGGAGCTGTTTTTT. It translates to CSVRDYFFGELFF.

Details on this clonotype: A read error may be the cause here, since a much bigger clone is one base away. CDR3 residues: CARSSMLTSGNEQFF. The CDR3 region has the DNA TGTGCCAGAAGCTCGATGCTGACTAGCGGCAATGAGCAGTTCTTC. This chain links TRBV5-4 with TRBJ2-1; 9 nucleotides line up with TRBD2. Germline CDR1 is SGHNT and CDR2 is YYREEE (reference sequence). The CDR3 runs 15 residues. The complete variable domain, with remaining parts taken from reference TRBV5-4 and TRBJ2-1, reads ETGVTQSPTHLIKTRGQQVTLRCSSQSGHNTVSWYQQALGQGPQFIFQYYREEENGRGNFPPRFSGLQFPNYSSELNVNALELDDSALYLCARSSMLTSGNEQFFGPGTRLTVL.

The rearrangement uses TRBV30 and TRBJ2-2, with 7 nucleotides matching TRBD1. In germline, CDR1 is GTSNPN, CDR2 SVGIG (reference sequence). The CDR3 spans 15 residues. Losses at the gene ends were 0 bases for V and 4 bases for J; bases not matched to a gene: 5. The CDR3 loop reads CAWSVDRVATGELFF. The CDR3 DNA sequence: TGTGCCTGGAGTGTAGACAGGGTAGCCACCGGGGAGCTGTTTTTT.

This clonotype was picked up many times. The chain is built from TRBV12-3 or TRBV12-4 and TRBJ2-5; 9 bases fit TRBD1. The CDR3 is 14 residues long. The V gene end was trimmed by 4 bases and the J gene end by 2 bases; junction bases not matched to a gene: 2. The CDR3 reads CASSSGTGQETQYF. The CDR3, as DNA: TGTGCCAGCAGTTCCGGGACAGGGCAAGAGACCCAGTACTTC.

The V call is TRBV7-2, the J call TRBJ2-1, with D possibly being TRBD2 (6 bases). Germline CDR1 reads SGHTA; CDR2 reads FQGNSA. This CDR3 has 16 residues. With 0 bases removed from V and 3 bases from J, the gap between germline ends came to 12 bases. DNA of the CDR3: TGTGCCAGCAGCTTAGCTAGCGGCCTACTCTACAATGAGCAGTTCTTC. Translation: CASSLASGLLYNEQFF.

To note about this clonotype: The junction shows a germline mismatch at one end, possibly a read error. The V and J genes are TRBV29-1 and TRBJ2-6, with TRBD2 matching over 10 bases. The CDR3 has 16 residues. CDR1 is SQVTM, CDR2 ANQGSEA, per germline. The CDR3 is CSLSSGRPSGANGLTF. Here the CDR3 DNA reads TGCAGCCTGAGTAGCGGGAGGCCCTCTGGGGCCAACGGCCTGACTTTC. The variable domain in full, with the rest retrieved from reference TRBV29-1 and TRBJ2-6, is SAVISQKPSRDICQRGTSLTIQCQVDSQVTMMFWYRQQPGQSLTLIATANQGSEATYESGFVIDKFPISRPNLTFSTLTVSNMSPEDSSIYLCSLSSGRPSGANGLTFGAGSRLTVL.

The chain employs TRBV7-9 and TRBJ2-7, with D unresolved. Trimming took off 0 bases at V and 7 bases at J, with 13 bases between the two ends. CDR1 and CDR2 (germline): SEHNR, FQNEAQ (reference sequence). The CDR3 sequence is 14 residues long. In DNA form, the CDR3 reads TGTGCCAGCAGCTTAGCAGGGTATGCTAGTGAGCAGTACTTC. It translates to CASSLAGYASEQYF. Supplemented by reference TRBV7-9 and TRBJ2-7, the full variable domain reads DTGVSQNPRHKITKRGQNVTFRCDPISEHNRLYWYRQTLGQGPEFLTYFQNEAQLEKSRLLSDRFSAERPKGSFSTLEIQRTEQGDSAMYLCASSLAGYASEQYFGPGTRLTVT.